The source of this T cell receptor (beta chain) is a study of beta chain features in type 1 diabetes. Study results and limitations: TCRB CDR3s from Type 1 diabetes patients were moderately but significantly shorter in all four CD4+ subsets.

About this clone: The antigen is undetermined.

Investigators reverse transcribed all isolated RNA, so they sequenced expressed TCRB transcripts. Naive, central memory and regulatory T cell samples produced a mean of around 4 million reads. Assay: immunoSEQ multiplex PCR; the TCRdb copy retains only in-frame clones and omits some. This table has some 350,000 clones, 13% appearing once. The CDR3 is made up of 12 amino acids. V gave up 7 bases and J gave up 6 bases, with 11 bases separating them. Germline CDR1 SGHRS, CDR2 YFSETQ. The TCR comes from a woman younger than 30 with type 1 diabetes. J is TRBJ2-1 and V is TRBV5-1, with a weak D call TRBD1 (6 bases). The sequenced material came from naive CD4+ T cells from blood. The DNA of the CDR3 is TGCGCCAGCTTGGGGGCGGGCAATGAGCAGTTCTTC. This codes for CASLGAGNEQFF. Looking up the rest from reference TRBV5-1 and TRBJ2-1 gives the full variable domain: KAGVTQTPRYLIKTRGQQVTLSCSPISGHRSVSWYQQTPGQGLQFLFEYFSETQRNKGNFPGRFSGRQFSNSRSEMNVSTLELGDSALYLCASLGAGNEQFFGPGTRLTVL.